This TCR beta chain was documented in a study of early T cells in non-severe SARS-CoV-2 infection. Study summary: Sequencing input comprised bulk RNA from unsorted whole blood; chain pairing was not available.

TCRdb ran MiXCR on the 5' RACE reads and lists one entry per CDR3 protein. The data contain about 22,000 distinct CDR3 sequences, roughly 4% of them singletons. This clonotype was seen a handful of times. The CDR3 extends over 16 amino acids. Germline CDR1 LGHNA, CDR2 YSLEER. V was cut by 5 bases and J by 8 bases, with 23 bases left in between. This TCR derives from an adult who was a healthcare worker with PCR-confirmed SARS-CoV-2 infection or an uninfected control (not recorded which). J is TRBJ2-3 and V is TRBV4-3; perhaps TRBD2 as D (6 bases). Source material: whole blood. Here the CDR3 DNA reads TGCGCCAGCAGCATTGAGCCTAGCGCCGACACCTCTACGCAGTATTTT. Its translation is CASSIEPSADTSTQYF.